This T cell receptor beta chain was found in a study of blood T cell repertoires in COVID-19. On the study more broadly: COVID-19 samples from acute and convalescent phases originated in the United States, Italy and Spain. From T cells, B-cell-depleted T cells, or PBMCs came the material, which was cDNA or gDNA.

CDR3 length: 17 amino acids. CDR1 SGHDN and CDR2 FVKESK come from the germline V gene. V lost 0 bases to trimming and J lost 3 bases, with 12 bases between them. Source study methods: Estimation of nucleated cell counts was performed using reference gene primer amplification. Clones were read by immunoSEQ multiplex PCR, and TCRdb kept only the in-frame ones, dropping some. V and J calls plus clone size are reproduced from that table; the DNA served to infer D and trimming. The sample includes about 88,000 clones, 80% to 90% seen only once; the top ten take around 10%. The source of this sequence is a man older than 75 with acute or convalescent COVID-19. Input material: peripheral blood. The chain has TRBV14 and TRBJ1-6, with D perhaps TRBD1 (5 bases). The CDR3 DNA reads TGTGCCAGCAGCCAAGACTTCAGGGTTCACTATAATTCACCCCTCCACTTT. Residues: CASSQDFRVHYNSPLHF.